This TCR beta chain is from a study of T cells of healthy individuals. TCRdb used MiXCR to reprocess the 5' RACE reads, holding one entry per CDR3 protein. The sample has around 83,000 distinct CDR3 sequences; more than 5% are singletons. Germline values: CDR1 LGHDT, CDR2 YNNKEL (reference sequence). The V and J ends lost 4 bases and 4 bases respectively, with 10 bases between them. This CDR3 has 13 residues. This clonotype was observed many times. The V call is TRBV3-1, the J call TRBJ1-2; no reliable D call. The origin of this receptor is a female donor in good health. Written as DNA, the CDR3 is TGTGCCAGCAGCCCGATGGCGGGCTATGGCTACACCTTC. Residues: CASSPMAGYGYTF.